The present TCR beta chain was sequenced within a study of cytomegalovirus exposure and HLA in healthy donors. The PCR had 60 Vbeta and 13 Jbeta primers. The method was immunoSEQ multiplex PCR; TCRdb's version includes in-frame clones alone and lacks a portion of them. Of 130,000 to 150,000 clones listed, roughly a tenth are singletons. Per germline, CDR1 MNHNS and CDR2 SASEGT. The CDR3 length is 15 residues. With 6 bases clipped from V and 0 bases from J, the junction kept 7 bases outside the gene matches. Of note for this clone: This same CDR3 is encoded by further DNA sequences in the sample.

The rearrangement links TRBV6-1 to TRBJ2-7, with 8 bases fitting TRBD1. The sequence came from a male donor in good health and CMV-seronegative. The source material was PBMCs. CDR3 bases: TGTGCCAGCAGCCGGGACAGGTCCTACTCCTACGAGCAGTACTTC. Translated, it gives CASSRDRSYSYEQYF.